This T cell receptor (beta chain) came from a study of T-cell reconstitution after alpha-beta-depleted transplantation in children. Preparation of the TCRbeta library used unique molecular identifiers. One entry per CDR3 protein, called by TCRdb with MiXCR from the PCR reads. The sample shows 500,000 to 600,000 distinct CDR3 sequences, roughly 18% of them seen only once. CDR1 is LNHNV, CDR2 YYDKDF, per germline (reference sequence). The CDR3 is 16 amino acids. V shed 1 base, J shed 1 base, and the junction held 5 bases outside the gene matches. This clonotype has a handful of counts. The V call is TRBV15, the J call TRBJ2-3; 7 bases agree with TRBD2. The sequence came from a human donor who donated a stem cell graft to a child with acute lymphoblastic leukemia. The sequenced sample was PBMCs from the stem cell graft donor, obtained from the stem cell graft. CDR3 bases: TGTGCCACCAGCAGAGGTCCCGCGGGAGGCACAGATACGCAGTATTTT. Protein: CATSRGPAGGTDTQYF.